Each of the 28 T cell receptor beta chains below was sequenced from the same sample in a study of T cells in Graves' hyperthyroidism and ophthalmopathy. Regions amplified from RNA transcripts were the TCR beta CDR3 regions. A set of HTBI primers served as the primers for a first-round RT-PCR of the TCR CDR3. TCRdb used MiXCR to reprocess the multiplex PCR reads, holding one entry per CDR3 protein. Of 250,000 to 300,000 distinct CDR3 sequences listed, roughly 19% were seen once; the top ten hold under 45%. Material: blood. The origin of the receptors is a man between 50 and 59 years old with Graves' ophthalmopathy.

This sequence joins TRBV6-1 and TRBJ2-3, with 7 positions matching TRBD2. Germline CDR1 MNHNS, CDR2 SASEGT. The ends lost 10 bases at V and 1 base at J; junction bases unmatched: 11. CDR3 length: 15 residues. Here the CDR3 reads CATLQLASGTDTQYF. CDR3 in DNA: TGTGCCACCCTTCAACTAGCGTCGGGCACAGATACGCAGTATTTT.

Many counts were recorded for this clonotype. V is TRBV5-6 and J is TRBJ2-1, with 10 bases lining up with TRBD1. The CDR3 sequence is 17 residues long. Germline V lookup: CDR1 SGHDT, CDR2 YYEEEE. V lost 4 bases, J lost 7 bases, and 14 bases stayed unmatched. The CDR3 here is CASSPILRDRGVNEQFF. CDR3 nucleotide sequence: TGTGCCAGCAGCCCTATACTCCGGGACAGGGGCGTTAATGAGCAGTTCTTC. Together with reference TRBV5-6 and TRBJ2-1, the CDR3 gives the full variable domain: DAGVTQSPTHLIKTRGQQVTLRCSPKSGHDTVSWYQQALGQGPQFIFQYYEEEERQRGNFPDRFSGHQFPNYSSELNVNALLLGDSALYLCASSPILRDRGVNEQFFGPGTRLTVL.

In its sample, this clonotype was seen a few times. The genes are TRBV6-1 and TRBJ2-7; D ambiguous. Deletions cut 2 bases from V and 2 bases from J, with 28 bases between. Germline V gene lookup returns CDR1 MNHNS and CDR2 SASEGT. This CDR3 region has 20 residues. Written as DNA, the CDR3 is TGTGCCAGCAGTGAAACTAAACTACCCCAACAACGAAGGAAGGCCTACGAGCAGTACTTC. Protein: CASSETKLPQQRRKAYEQYF.

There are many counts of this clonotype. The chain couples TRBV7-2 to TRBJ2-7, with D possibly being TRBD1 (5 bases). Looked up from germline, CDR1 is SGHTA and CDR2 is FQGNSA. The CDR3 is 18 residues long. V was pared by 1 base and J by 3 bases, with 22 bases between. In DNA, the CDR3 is TGTGCCAGCAGCTTAGTCGAGTTGAGGCCAGGGTGGTTCTACGAGCAGTACTTC. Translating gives CASSLVELRPGWFYEQYF.

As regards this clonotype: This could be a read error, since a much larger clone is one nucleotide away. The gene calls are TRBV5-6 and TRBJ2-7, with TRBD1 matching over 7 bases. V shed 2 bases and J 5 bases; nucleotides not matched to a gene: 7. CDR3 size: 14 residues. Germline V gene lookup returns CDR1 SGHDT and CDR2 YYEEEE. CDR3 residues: CASSFGTETHEQYF. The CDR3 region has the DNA TGTGCCAGCAGCTTCGGGACAGAGACCCACGAGCAGTACTTC.

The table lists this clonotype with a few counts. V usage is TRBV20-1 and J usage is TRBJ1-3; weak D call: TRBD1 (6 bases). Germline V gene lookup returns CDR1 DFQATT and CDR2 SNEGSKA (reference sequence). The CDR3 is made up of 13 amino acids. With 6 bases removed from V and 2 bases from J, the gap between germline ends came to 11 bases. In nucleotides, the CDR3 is TGCAGTGCCCCTAAGGGGGCTGGAAACACCATATATTTT. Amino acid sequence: CSAPKGAGNTIYF.

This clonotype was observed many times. The CDR3 bases are TGTGCCAGCAGCTTTGGGACAGGGATCTACGAGCAGTACTTC. As protein: CASSFGTGIYEQYF. The rearrangement links TRBV11-2 to TRBJ2-7; TRBD1 matches 9 bases. The CDR3 runs 14 residues. Looked up from germline, CDR1 is SGHAT and CDR2 is FQNNGV. After removal of 3 bases from V and 3 bases from J, the junction contained 3 bases not matched to a gene.

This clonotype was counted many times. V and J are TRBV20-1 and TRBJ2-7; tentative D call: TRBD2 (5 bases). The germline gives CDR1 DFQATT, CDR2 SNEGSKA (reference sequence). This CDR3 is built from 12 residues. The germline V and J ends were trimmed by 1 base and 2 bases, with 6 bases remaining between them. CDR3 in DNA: TGCAGTGCTAGAGGGAGGACCTACGAGCAGTACTTC. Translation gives CSARGRTYEQYF.

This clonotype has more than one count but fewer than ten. Written as DNA, the CDR3 is TGTGCCAGCAGCCAGTCTGGGGCCAACGTCCTGACTTTC. Amino acids: CASSQSGANVLTF. The chain is built from TRBV7-3 and TRBJ2-6; D remains ambiguous. The CDR3 runs to 13 residues. The V gene's germline CDR1 is SGHTA and CDR2 FQGTGA. The V and J ends lost 5 bases and 1 base respectively, with 3 bases between them.

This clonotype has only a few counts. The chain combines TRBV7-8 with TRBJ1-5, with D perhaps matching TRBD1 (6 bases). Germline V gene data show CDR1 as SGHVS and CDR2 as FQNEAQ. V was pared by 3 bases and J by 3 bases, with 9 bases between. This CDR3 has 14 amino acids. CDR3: CASSFRGNNQPQHF. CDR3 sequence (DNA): TGTGCCAGCAGCTTTAGGGGGAACAATCAGCCCCAGCATTTT.

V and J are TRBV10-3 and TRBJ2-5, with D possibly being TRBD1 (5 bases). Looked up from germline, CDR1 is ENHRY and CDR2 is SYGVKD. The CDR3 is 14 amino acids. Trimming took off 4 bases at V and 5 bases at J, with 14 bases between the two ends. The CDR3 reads CAISAGLGRETQYF. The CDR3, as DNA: TGTGCCATCAGTGCAGGGTTGGGGCGGGAGACCCAGTACTTC.

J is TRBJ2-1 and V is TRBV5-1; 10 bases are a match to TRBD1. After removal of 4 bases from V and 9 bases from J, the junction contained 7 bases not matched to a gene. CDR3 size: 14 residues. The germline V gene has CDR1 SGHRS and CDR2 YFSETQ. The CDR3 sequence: CASSERTGGFEQFF. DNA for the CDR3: TGCGCCAGCAGCGAACGGACAGGGGGTTTTGAGCAGTTCTTC.

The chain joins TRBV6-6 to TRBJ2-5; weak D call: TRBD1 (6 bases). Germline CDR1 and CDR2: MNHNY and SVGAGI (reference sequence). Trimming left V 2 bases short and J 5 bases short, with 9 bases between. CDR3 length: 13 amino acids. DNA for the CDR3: TGTGCCAGCAGTTACACAGGGCAGGAGACCCAGTACTTC. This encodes CASSYTGQETQYF.

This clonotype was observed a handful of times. CDR3 region: CSAPGQGGYEQYF. The CDR3 DNA reads TGCAGTGCCCCGGGACAGGGTGGGTACGAGCAGTACTTC. The chain links TRBV20-1 to TRBJ2-7; 9 bases agree with TRBD1. The CDR3 extends over 13 amino acids. Per germline, CDR1 DFQATT and CDR2 SNEGSKA (reference sequence). Trimming removed 6 bases from V and 4 bases from J; junction bases left unmatched: 7.

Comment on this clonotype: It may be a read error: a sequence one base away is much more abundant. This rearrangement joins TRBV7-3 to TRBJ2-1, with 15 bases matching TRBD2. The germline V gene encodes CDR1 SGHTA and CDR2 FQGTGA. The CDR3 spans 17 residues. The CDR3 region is CAGSLGLAGGGGYEQFF. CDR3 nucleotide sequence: TGTGCCGGCAGCTTGGGACTAGCGGGAGGAGGCGGTTATGAGCAGTTCTTC. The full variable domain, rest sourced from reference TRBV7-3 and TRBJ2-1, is GAGVSQTPSNKVTEKGKYVELRCDPISGHTALYWYRQSLGQGPEFLIYFQGTGAADDSGLPNDRFFAVRPEGSVSTLKIQRTERGDSAVYLCAGSLGLAGGGGYEQFFGPGTRLTVL.

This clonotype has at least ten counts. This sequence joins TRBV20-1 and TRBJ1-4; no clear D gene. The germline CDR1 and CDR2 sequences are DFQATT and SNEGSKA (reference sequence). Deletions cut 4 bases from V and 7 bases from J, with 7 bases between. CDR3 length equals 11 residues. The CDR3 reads CSANEAEKLFF. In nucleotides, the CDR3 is TGCAGTGCTAACGAGGCTGAAAAACTGTTTTTT.

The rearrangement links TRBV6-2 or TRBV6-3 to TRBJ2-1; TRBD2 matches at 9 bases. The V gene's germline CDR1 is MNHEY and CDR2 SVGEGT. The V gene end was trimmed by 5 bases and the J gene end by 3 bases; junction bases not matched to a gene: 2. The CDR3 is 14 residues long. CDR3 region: CASSRTSDYNEQFF. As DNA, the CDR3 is TGTGCCAGCAGTAGGACTAGCGACTACAATGAGCAGTTCTTC.

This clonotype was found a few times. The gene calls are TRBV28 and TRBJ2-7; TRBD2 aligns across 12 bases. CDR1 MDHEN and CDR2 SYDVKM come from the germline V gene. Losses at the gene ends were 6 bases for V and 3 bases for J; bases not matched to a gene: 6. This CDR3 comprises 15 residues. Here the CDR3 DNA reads TGTGCCAGCAGCCTAGGACTAGCGGGAATCTACGAGCAGTACTTC. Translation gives CASSLGLAGIYEQYF.

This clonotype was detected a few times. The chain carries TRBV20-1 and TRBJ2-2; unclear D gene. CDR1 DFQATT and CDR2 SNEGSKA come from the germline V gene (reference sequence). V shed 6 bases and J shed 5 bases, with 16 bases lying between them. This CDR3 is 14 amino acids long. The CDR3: CSAPLYAGTGELFF. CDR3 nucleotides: TGCAGTGCACCCCTCTATGCTGGGACCGGGGAGCTGTTTTTT.

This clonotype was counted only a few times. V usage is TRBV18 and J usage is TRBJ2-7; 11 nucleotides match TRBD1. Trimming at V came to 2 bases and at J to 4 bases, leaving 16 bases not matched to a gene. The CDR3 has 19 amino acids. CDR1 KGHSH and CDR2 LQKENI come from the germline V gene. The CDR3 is CASSPLMDRGRSDNYEQYF. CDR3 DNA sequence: TGTGCCAGCTCACCATTAATGGACAGGGGGCGATCGGATAATTACGAGCAGTACTTC.

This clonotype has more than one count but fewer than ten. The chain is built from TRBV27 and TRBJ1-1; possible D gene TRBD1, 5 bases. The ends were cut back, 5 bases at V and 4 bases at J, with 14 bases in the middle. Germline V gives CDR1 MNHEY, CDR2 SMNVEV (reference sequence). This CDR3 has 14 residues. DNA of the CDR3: TGTGCCAGCAGTCCGGGACGGCCGGGCACTGAAGCTTTCTTT. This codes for CASSPGRPGTEAFF.

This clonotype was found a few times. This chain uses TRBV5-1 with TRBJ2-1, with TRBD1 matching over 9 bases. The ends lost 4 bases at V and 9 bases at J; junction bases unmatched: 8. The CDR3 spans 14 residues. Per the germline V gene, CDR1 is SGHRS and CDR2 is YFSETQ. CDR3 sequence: CASSPEGTGTEQFF. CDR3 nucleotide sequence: TGCGCCAGCAGCCCGGAGGGGACAGGGACTGAGCAGTTCTTC. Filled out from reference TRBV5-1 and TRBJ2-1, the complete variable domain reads KAGVTQTPRYLIKTRGQQVTLSCSPISGHRSVSWYQQTPGQGLQFLFEYFSETQRNKGNFPGRFSGRQFSNSRSEMNVSTLELGDSALYLCASSPEGTGTEQFFGPGTRLTVL.

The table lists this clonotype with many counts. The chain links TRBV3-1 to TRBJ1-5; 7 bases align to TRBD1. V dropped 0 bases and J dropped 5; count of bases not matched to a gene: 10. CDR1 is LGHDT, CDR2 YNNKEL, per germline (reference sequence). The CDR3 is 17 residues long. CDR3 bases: TGTGCCAGCAGCCAAGACCCGGTCAGACAGGGACATCAGCCCCAGCATTTT. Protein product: CASSQDPVRQGHQPQHF.

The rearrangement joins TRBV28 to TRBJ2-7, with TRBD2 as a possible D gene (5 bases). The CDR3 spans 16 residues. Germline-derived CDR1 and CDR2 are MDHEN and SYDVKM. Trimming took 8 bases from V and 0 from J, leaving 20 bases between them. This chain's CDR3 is CASGLAEEYYSYEQYF. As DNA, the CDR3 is TGTGCCAGCGGCCTAGCCGAGGAGTATTACTCCTACGAGCAGTACTTC.

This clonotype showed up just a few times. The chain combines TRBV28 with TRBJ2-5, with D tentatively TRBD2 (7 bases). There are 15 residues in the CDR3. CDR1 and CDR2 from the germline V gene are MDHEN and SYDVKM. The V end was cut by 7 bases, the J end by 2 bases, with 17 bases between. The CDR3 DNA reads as TGTGCCAGCAACAGGAGGGGGGGGGGACAAGAGACCCAGTACTTC. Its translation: CASNRRGGGQETQYF.

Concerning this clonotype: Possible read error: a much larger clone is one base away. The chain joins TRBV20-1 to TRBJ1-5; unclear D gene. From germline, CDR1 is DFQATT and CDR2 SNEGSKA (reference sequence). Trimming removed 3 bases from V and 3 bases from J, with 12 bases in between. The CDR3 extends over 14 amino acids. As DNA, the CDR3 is TGCAGTGCTAGTCCCCCAGGTGACAATCAGCCCCAGCATTTT. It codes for CSASPPGDNQPQHF.

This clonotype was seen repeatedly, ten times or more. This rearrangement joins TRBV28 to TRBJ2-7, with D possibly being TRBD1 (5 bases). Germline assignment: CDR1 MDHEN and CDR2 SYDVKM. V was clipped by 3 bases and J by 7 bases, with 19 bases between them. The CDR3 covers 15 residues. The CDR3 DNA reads TGTGCCAGCAGTTTCCCAGGGCAGCGAAGGGGTGAGCAGTACTTC. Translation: CASSFPGQRRGEQYF.

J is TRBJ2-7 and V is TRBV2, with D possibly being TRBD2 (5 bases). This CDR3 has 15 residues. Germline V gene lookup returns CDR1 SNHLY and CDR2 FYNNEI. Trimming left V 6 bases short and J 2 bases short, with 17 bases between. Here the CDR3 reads CASRVQVRGAYEQYF. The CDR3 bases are TGTGCCAGCAGGGTCCAGGTCCGGGGAGCCTACGAGCAGTACTTC.